One sample yielded the 14 T cell receptor beta chains listed below, sequenced in a study of vaccination and CD4 T cells after COVID-19. Specified time point: late sampling 161 to 241 days after vaccination in a few convalescent patients. The treatment denotes: approximately 10-day PBMC culture with coronavirus spike peptide pools or control peptides (ViraFEST assay). Researchers used the Oncomine TCR Beta short-read assay to sequence DNA from cultured CD4+ T cells. TCRdb re-analysed the PCR reads in MiXCR, keeping a single row per CDR3 protein. This sample has about 22,000 distinct CDR3 sequences; around a third occur once, and the top ten carry roughly 11%. These receptors have no known antigen. The source material was CD4+ T cells from blood, cultured in vitro, sampled about 7 months after SARS-CoV-2 vaccination. These receptors came from a human donor who had recovered from COVID-19.

The chain has TRBV7-9 and TRBJ2-5; 15 bases map to TRBD2. The CDR3 has 16 residues. CDR1 is SEHNR and CDR2 is FQNEAQ in the germline V gene (reference sequence). The V and J ends lost 1 base and 3 bases, in that order; junction bases with no gene match: 0. CDR3 nucleotides: TGTGCCAGCAGCTTAGGGACTAGCGGGGGGGAAGAGACCCAGTACTTC. Translated, it gives CASSLGTSGGEETQYF.

The V and J genes are TRBV7-2 and TRBJ2-7; D is possibly TRBD2 (5 bases). The CDR3 spans 15 residues. V lost 5 bases, J lost 3 bases, and 17 bases lay in between. Germline V gives CDR1 SGHTA, CDR2 FQGNSA. For the CDR3, the DNA is TGTGCCAGCAGCACGGGGAGCCTTAACTTCTACGAGCAGTACTTC. Its translation is CASSTGSLNFYEQYF.

This chain links TRBV4-2 with TRBJ1-2; 9 bases fit TRBD1. The CDR3 covers 15 residues. The V gene's germline CDR1 is LGHNA and CDR2 YNFKEQ. Unmatched junction bases numbered 5, after V lost 4 bases and J lost 2 bases. The CDR3 loop reads CASSRDREANYGYTF. The CDR3, as DNA: TGTGCCAGCAGCCGGGACAGGGAGGCAAACTATGGCTACACCTTC.

The chain couples TRBV4-2 to TRBJ2-1; D is possibly TRBD1 or TRBD2 (6 bases each). The CDR3 is 13 amino acids. Germline V gene data show CDR1 as LGHNA and CDR2 as YNFKEQ. V was cut by 0 bases and J by 10 bases, with 10 bases left in between. CDR3 in amino acids: CASSQEQGGEQFF. The CDR3, as DNA: TGTGCCAGCAGCCAAGAGCAAGGGGGGGAGCAGTTCTTC.

This clonotype has only a few counts. The gene calls are TRBV15 and TRBJ2-1; no reliable D call. From germline, CDR1 is LNHNV and CDR2 YYDKDF (reference sequence). The germline V and J ends were trimmed by 0 bases and 1 base, with 4 bases remaining between them. The length of the CDR3 is 14 residues. DNA of the CDR3: TGTGCCACCAGCAGAGAGGGGTCCTACAATGAGCAGTTCTTC. Encoded protein: CATSREGSYNEQFF.

The chain joins TRBV6-1 to TRBJ2-2; 11 bases align to TRBD1. This CDR3 is built from 14 residues. CDR1 and CDR2 (germline): MNHNS, SASEGT. The V and J ends lost 6 bases and 5 bases, in that order; junction bases with no gene match: 2. The CDR3 here is CASRDRGRTGELFF. In DNA form, the CDR3 reads TGTGCCAGCAGGGACAGGGGGCGAACCGGGGAGCTGTTTTTT.

V gene TRBV9 combines with J gene TRBJ1-1, with D unresolved. The germline gives CDR1 SGDLS, CDR2 YYNGEE. This CDR3 has 13 amino acids. With 1 base removed from V and 4 bases from J, the gap between germline ends came to 8 bases. Here the CDR3 DNA reads TGTGCCAGCAGCGTACTCCATTTCACTGAAGCTTTCTTT. As protein: CASSVLHFTEAFF.

This clonotype showed up just a few times. J is TRBJ2-1 and V is TRBV20-1, with 8 bases fitting TRBD1. The trim removed 2 bases at V and 5 bases at J, leaving 11 bases unmatched. This CDR3 spans 16 amino acids. From germline, CDR1 is DFQATT and CDR2 SNEGSKA (reference sequence). The CDR3 coding sequence is TGCAGTGCTAGATCTCCCAGGACAGGGCCGAACAATGAGCAGTTCTTC. Translating it yields CSARSPRTGPNNEQFF.

This clonotype was counted only a few times. This chain joins TRBV19 and TRBJ2-1, with 8 bases matching TRBD1. Germline V gene lookup returns CDR1 LNHDA and CDR2 SQIVND (reference sequence). V gave up 6 bases and J gave up 2 bases; unmatched junction bases: 3. CDR3 length: 14 amino acids. CDR3 DNA: TGTGCCAGTAGGCCAGGGGGCGCCTACAATGAGCAGTTCTTC. Amino acid sequence: CASRPGGAYNEQFF.

The J gene is TRBJ2-7, the V gene TRBV2; 11 bases match TRBD1. The germline V gene has CDR1 SNHLY and CDR2 FYNNEI. The V gene end was trimmed by 1 base and the J gene end by 4 bases; junction bases not matched to a gene: 3. The length of the CDR3 is 15 residues. This CDR3 reads CASSEGTGGRYEQYF. The DNA for the CDR3 is TGTGCCAGCAGTGAAGGGACAGGGGGCAGATACGAGCAGTACTTC.

In this sample, this clonotype turned up a few times. The chain employs TRBV4-2 and TRBJ1-1; D perhaps matches TRBD1 (6 bases). Germline CDR1 LGHNA, CDR2 YNFKEQ. The CDR3 is 17 residues long. Trimming removed 0 bases from V and 3 bases from J, with 17 bases in between. The CDR3 spells CASSQEEWAQGYTEAFF. The DNA of the CDR3 is TGTGCCAGCAGCCAAGAAGAGTGGGCACAGGGTTACACTGAAGCTTTCTTT.

This clonotype was seen once. The chain couples TRBV18 to TRBJ2-5, with a weak D call TRBD2 (5 bases). V was clipped by 5 bases and J by 2 bases, with 9 bases between them. The CDR3 has 13 amino acids. Germline CDR1 reads KGHSH; CDR2 reads LQKENI. The CDR3 DNA sequence: TGTGCCAGCTCAACGGGCGGGCAAGAGACCCAGTACTTC. It is translated as CASSTGGQETQYF.

The V and J genes are TRBV27 and TRBJ2-3; 10 bases align to TRBD2. Germline loops: CDR1 MNHEY, CDR2 SMNVEV (reference sequence). The CDR3 sequence is 18 residues long. Trimming at V came to 1 base and at J to 1 base, leaving 8 bases not matched to a gene. CDR3 loop: CASSLYGFGTSGTDTQYF. The CDR3 nucleotides read TGTGCCAGCAGTTTATATGGATTTGGGACTAGCGGCACAGATACGCAGTATTTT.

With respect to this clonotype: At one of its ends the junction is not consistent with the germline gene, which may arise from a read error. The chain joins TRBV7-6 to TRBJ2-5; perhaps TRBD2 as D (5 bases). CDR1 and CDR2 (germline): SGHVS, FNYEAQ. The CDR3 loop spans 17 amino acids. The DNA for the CDR3 is TGTGCCAGCAGCTCAGTGTCCGGTCCCGGACTCCAAGCGACCCAGTACTTC. It translates to CASSSVSGPGLQATQYF.